These 25 T cell receptor beta chains originate from one sample sequenced in a study of identifying expanded T cells in peripheral blood. Sequencing used immunoSEQ multiplex PCR; TCRdb keeps in-frame clones, though not all of them. The table shows 50,000 to 65,000 clones, with approximately 83% occurring only once. The sequencing input was blood. The source of these receptors is a person between 18 and 70 years old in good health.

This chain joins TRBV29-1 and TRBJ2-1, with 11 nucleotides matching TRBD2. The CDR3 spans 19 residues. Germline-derived CDR1 and CDR2 are SQVTM and ANQGSEA. V gave up 5 bases and J gave up 2 bases; unmatched junction bases: 17. CDR3 sequence: CSVISVQLAGDVAYNEQFF. CDR3 DNA sequence: TGCAGCGTTATTAGTGTGCAACTAGCGGGAGATGTTGCCTACAATGAGCAGTTCTTC.

The rearrangement uses TRBV7-9 and TRBJ2-1; 7 nucleotides line up with TRBD1. CDR1 is SEHNR and CDR2 is FQNEAQ in the germline V gene (reference sequence). The CDR3 spans 12 residues. Unmatched junction bases numbered 3, after V lost 5 bases and J lost 8 bases. This CDR3 reads CASSPTGDEQFF. The CDR3 region has the DNA TGTGCCAGCAGCCCTACAGGGGATGAGCAGTTCTTC.

The rearrangement links TRBV4-3 to TRBJ2-1; D not certain. The CDR3 extends over 13 amino acids. Germline V gives CDR1 LGHNA, CDR2 YSLEER. Trimming pared 4 bases from V and 2 bases from J, leaving 6 bases between. CDR3 nucleotide sequence: TGCGCCAGCAGCCTATCCACCTACAATGAGCAGTTCTTC. Translation: CASSLSTYNEQFF.

This clone was picked up one time. The chain has TRBV7-9 and TRBJ1-2; D ambiguous. CDR1 is SEHNR, CDR2 FQNEAQ, per germline (reference sequence). The CDR3 contains 13 residues. With 8 bases removed from V and 0 bases from J, the gap between germline ends came to 10 bases. CDR3 protein: CASEASTNYGYTF. The DNA of the CDR3 is TGTGCCAGCGAAGCCTCAACTAACTATGGCTACACCTTC.

V and J are TRBV10-3 and TRBJ2-3, with 8 positions matching TRBD2. The germline gives CDR1 ENHRY, CDR2 SYGVKD. This CDR3 contains 15 residues. V was clipped by 6 bases and J by 2 bases; unmatched bases: 7. The CDR3 reads CAISRAGATTDTQYF. DNA of the CDR3: TGTGCCATCAGCCGAGCGGGGGCCACCACAGATACGCAGTATTTT.

The chain employs TRBV2 and TRBJ2-1; 13 bases are a match to TRBD2. The V gene's germline CDR1 is SNHLY and CDR2 FYNNEI. Germline trimming cut 5 bases from V and 8 bases from J; bases unmatched to any gene: 6. This CDR3 comprises 15 residues. CDR3 region: CASSRTSGSRDEQFF. The CDR3 DNA sequence: TGTGCCAGCAGTCGGACTAGCGGGAGTAGGGATGAGCAGTTCTTC. Combining the CDR3 with reference TRBV2 and TRBJ2-1 gives the whole variable domain EPEVTQTPSHQVTQMGQEVILRCVPISNHLYFYWYRQILGQKVEFLVSFYNNEISEKSEIFDDQFSVERPDGSNFTLKIRSTKLEDSAMYFCASSRTSGSRDEQFFGPGTRLTVL.

The chain uses TRBV11-2 and TRBJ1-3; D call uncertain. The CDR3 has 13 amino acids. Germline assignment: CDR1 SGHAT and CDR2 FQNNGV. Trimming removed 5 bases from V and 4 bases from J, with 9 bases in between. The CDR3, as DNA: TGTGCCAGCAGCAACGTGGGGGGAAACACCATATATTTT. Protein sequence: CASSNVGGNTIYF.

The CDR3: CATSSGQAHYEQYV. In DNA, the CDR3 is TGTGCCACCAGCTCGGGACAGGCCCACTACGAGCAGTACGTC. V usage is TRBV15 and J usage is TRBJ2-7, with TRBD1 matching 8 bases. V was pared by 5 bases and J by 3 bases, with 6 bases of the junction left unmatched. The V gene's germline CDR1 is LNHNV and CDR2 YYDKDF (reference sequence). This CDR3 comprises 14 residues.

The genes are TRBV7-9 and TRBJ2-7; TRBD1 might be the D (5 bases). The length of the CDR3 is 15 residues. In germline, CDR1 is SEHNR, CDR2 FQNEAQ (reference sequence). The V end lost 2 bases, the J end lost 6 bases, and 17 bases lay between the germline ends. The CDR3 here is CASSLSQAGHREQYV. Here the CDR3 DNA reads TGTGCCAGCAGCTTATCACAGGCCGGGCACCGCGAGCAGTACGTC.

The chain joins TRBV6-1 to TRBJ1-2; a possible D gene is TRBD1 (6 bases). CDR3 length: 11 amino acids. V was trimmed by 6 bases and J by 7 bases, leaving 9 bases between them. Germline V gene lookup returns CDR1 MNHNS and CDR2 SASEGT. CDR3 coding DNA: TGTGCCAGCAGGGACAGCGGTGGCTACACCTTC. Translating gives CASRDSGGYTF.

V gene TRBV18 combines with J gene TRBJ1-1, with unresolved D. Per the germline V gene, CDR1 is KGHSH and CDR2 is LQKENI. Trimming stripped 8 bases from V and 0 bases from J, with 22 bases between. The CDR3 length is 17 residues. The DNA for the CDR3 is TGTGCCAGCAGAAACAGACGCAGCGGGCAACTGAACACTGAAGCTTTCTTT. Its protein is CASRNRRSGQLNTEAFF. The variable domain in full, with the rest retrieved from reference TRBV18 and TRBJ1-1, is NAGVMQNPRHLVRRRGQEARLRCSPMKGHSHVYWYRQLPEEGLKFMVYLQKENIIDESGMPKERFSAEFPKEGPSILRIQQVVRGDSAAYFCASRNRRSGQLNTEAFFGQGTRLTVV.

The count of this clone is one. The genes are TRBV5-1 and TRBJ2-5; D may match TRBD1 or TRBD2 (5 bases each). The CDR3 loop spans 15 amino acids. V lost 0 bases and J lost 4, with 13 bases in between. The germline CDR1 and CDR2 sequences are SGHRS and YFSETQ. The CDR3 here is CASSLAFGTGETQYF. The CDR3 region has the DNA TGCGCCAGCAGCTTGGCCTTTGGGACGGGAGAGACCCAGTACTTC.

This chain joins TRBV5-1 and TRBJ2-3, with 8 bases that match TRBD1. This CDR3 region has 15 residues. Germline CDR1 reads SGHRS; CDR2 reads YFSETQ. Trimming removed 2 bases from V and 3 bases from J; junction bases left unmatched: 5. CDR3 sequence (DNA): TGCGCCAGCAGCTTCGGACAGGGACGGACAGATACGCAGTATTTT. It is translated as CASSFGQGRTDTQYF.

V is TRBV10-2 and J is TRBJ1-1, with TRBD1 as a possible D gene (5 bases). Germline CDR1 is WSHSY and CDR2 is SAAADI. The length of the CDR3 is 16 residues. V was clipped by 0 bases and J by 0 bases, with 11 bases between them. The CDR3 protein is CASSESGKGLNTEAFF. DNA for the CDR3: TGCGCCAGCAGTGAGTCGGGGAAGGGGTTGAACACTGAAGCTTTCTTT.

In its sample, this clone was seen once. This chain connects TRBV9 to TRBJ2-5; 8 nucleotides line up with TRBD2. Trimming removed 2 bases from V and 5 bases from J; junction bases left unmatched: 8. Germline V CDR1 and CDR2: SGDLS, YYNGEE. The CDR3 is 15 amino acids. The CDR3, as DNA: TGTGCCAGCAGCGTGAGCGGGGGACTAGGGGAGACCCAGTACTTC. This codes for CASSVSGGLGETQYF.

This clone has only a few counts. The chain links TRBV27 to TRBJ1-6, with no clear D. The germline V and J ends were trimmed by 0 bases and 0 bases, with 6 bases remaining between them. Germline V CDR1 and CDR2: MNHEY, SMNVEV (reference sequence). This CDR3 region has 16 residues. CDR3: CASSLSKNSYNSPLHF. Here the CDR3 DNA reads TGTGCCAGCAGTTTATCGAAGAACTCCTATAATTCACCCCTCCACTTT.

J is TRBJ2-7 and V is TRBV5-5; 8 bases are a match to TRBD1. CDR3 length equals 14 residues. V trimming: 4 bases; J trimming: 0 bases; junction bases outside the gene matches: 3. CDR1 SGHKS and CDR2 YYEKEE come from the germline V gene (reference sequence). CDR3 region: CASSPGTGSYEQYV. In DNA form, the CDR3 reads TGTGCCAGCAGCCCGGGGACAGGCTCCTACGAGCAGTACGTC.

The chain is built from TRBV2 and TRBJ1-1; D is unclear. Per germline, CDR1 SNHLY and CDR2 FYNNEI. With 8 bases removed from V and 3 bases from J, the gap between germline ends came to 13 bases. The CDR3 runs 13 residues. The CDR3 loop is CASSEEGDTEAFF. The CDR3 region has the DNA TGTGCCAGCTCGGAAGAGGGAGACACTGAAGCTTTCTTT.

This clone was observed a handful of times. The gene calls are TRBV6-1 and TRBJ1-1, with 9 bases fitting TRBD1. V shed 7 bases, J shed 0 bases, and the junction held 12 bases outside the gene matches. This CDR3 has 17 amino acids. Germline V gives CDR1 MNHNS, CDR2 SASEGT. CDR3 bases: TGTGCCAGCATTGATAGGACAGGGGCACGGATGAACACTGAAGCTTTCTTT. Its protein is CASIDRTGARMNTEAFF.

The J gene is TRBJ1-6, the V gene TRBV11-2, with D possibly TRBD1 on 6 matching bases. Trimming left V 5 bases short and J 5 bases short, with 10 bases between. The CDR3 spans 14 residues. CDR1 SGHAT and CDR2 FQNNGV come from the germline V gene. The CDR3 nucleotides read TGTGCCAGCAGCCGGACAGCCAATAATTCACCCCTCCACTTT. Its translation: CASSRTANNSPLHF. Full variable domain (outside the CDR3, taken from reference TRBV11-2 and TRBJ1-6): EAGVAQSPRYKIIEKRQSVAFWCNPISGHATLYWYQQILGQGPKLLIQFQNNGVVDDSQLPKDRFSAERLKGVDSTLKIQPAKLEDSAVYLCASSRTANNSPLHFGNGTRLTVT.

The V and J genes are TRBV2 and TRBJ2-6; no firm D call. Trimming removed 7 bases at V and 0 bases at J, with 13 bases between. CDR1 and CDR2 from the germline V gene are SNHLY and FYNNEI. This CDR3 comprises 16 residues. The CDR3 is CASTFDGRSGANVLTF. The CDR3 region has the DNA TGTGCCAGCACTTTCGACGGTCGCTCTGGGGCCAACGTCCTGACTTTC. Looking up the rest from reference TRBV2 and TRBJ2-6 gives the full variable domain: EPEVTQTPSHQVTQMGQEVILRCVPISNHLYFYWYRQILGQKVEFLVSFYNNEISEKSEIFDDQFSVERPDGSNFTLKIRSTKLEDSAMYFCASTFDGRSGANVLTFGAGSRLTVL.

This clone was counted between two and nine times. This rearrangement joins TRBV18 to TRBJ1-2; maybe TRBD1 (6 bases). There are 13 residues in the CDR3. With 5 bases removed from V and 3 bases from J, the gap between germline ends came to 10 bases. Per the germline V gene, CDR1 is KGHSH and CDR2 is LQKENI. The DNA for the CDR3 is TGTGCCAGCTCAGCGGACAGAGACTATGGCTACACCTTC. Its translation is CASSADRDYGYTF.

J is TRBJ1-2 and V is TRBV7-9; 7 nucleotides match TRBD1. The junction had 6 bases not matched to a gene; V was cut back by 3 bases and J by 8 bases. This CDR3 comprises 13 residues. Germline V gene sequence: CDR1 SEHNR, CDR2 FQNEAQ (reference sequence). The CDR3 coding sequence is TGTGCCAGCAGCTTCCCGACAGGGACCGGCTACACCTTC. It specifies CASSFPTGTGYTF.

The CDR3 coding sequence is TGTGCCAGCACCGGGGACATAATAAAAGATGGCTACACCTTC. Its protein product is CASTGDIIKDGYTF. The chain carries TRBV7-9 and TRBJ1-2; D might be TRBD1 (6 bases). Germline assignment: CDR1 SEHNR and CDR2 FQNEAQ (reference sequence). Trimming pared 7 bases from V and 6 bases from J, leaving 18 bases between. There are 14 residues in the CDR3.

The rearrangement uses TRBV15 and TRBJ2-2; D might be TRBD1 or TRBD2, each matching 7 bases. V dropped 3 bases and J dropped 1 base, with 15 bases sitting between them. The germline CDR1 and CDR2 sequences are LNHNV and YYDKDF (reference sequence). The CDR3 is 17 amino acids. CDR3 coding DNA: TGTGCCACCAGCAGCGGGAGGTGGACAGGGAACACCGGGGAGCTGTTTTTT. This encodes CATSSGRWTGNTGELFF.